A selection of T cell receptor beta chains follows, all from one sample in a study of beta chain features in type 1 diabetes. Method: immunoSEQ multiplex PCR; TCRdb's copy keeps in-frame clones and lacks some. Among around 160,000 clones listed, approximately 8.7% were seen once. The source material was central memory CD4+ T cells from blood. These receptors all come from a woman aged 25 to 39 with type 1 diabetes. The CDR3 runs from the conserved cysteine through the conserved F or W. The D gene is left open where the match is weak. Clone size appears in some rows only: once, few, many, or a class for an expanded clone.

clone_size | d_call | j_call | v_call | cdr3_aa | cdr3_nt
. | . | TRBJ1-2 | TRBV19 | CASSIAREPYGYTF | TGTGCCAGTAGTATAGCCCGGGAGCCCTATGGCTACACCTTC
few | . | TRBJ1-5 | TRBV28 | CASSPRGRPQHF | TGTGCCAGCAGTCCCCGGGGTCGGCCCCAGCATTTT
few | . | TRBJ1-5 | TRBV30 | CAWSGAAGNQPQHF | TGTGCCTGGAGTGGGGCAGCGGGCAATCAGCCCCAGCATTTT
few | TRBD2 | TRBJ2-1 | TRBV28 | CASMTSGRVYNEQFF | TGTGCCAGCATGACTAGCGGGAGGGTGTACAATGAGCAGTTCTTC
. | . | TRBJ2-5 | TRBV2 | CASSVSSETQYF | TGTGCCAGCAGTGTCTCCTCGGAGACCCAGTACTTC
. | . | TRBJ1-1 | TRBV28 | CASSLSLDTNTEAFF | TGTGCCAGCAGCCTAAGCCTGGACACGAACACTGAAGCTTTCTTT
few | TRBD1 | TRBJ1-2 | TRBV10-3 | CAIRGTGLNYGYTF | TGTGCCATCAGGGGGACAGGCCTTAACTATGGCTACACCTTC
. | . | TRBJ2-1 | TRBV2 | CASSLDYEQFF | TGTGCCAGCAGTCTCGACTACGAGCAGTTCTTC
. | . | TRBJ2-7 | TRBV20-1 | CSASGGIEQYF | TGCAGTGCTAGCGGAGGGATCGAGCAGTACTTC
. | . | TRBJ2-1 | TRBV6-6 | CASSSSGRSNEQFF | TGTGCCAGCAGCTCAAGCGGACGGAGCAATGAGCAGTTCTTC
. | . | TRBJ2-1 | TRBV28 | CASSDYSYNEQFF | TGTGCCAGCAGCGACTACTCCTACAATGAGCAGTTCTTC
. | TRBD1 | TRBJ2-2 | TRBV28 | CASSASGQGGAGELFF | TGTGCCAGCAGTGCATCGGGACAGGGGGGGGCCGGGGAGCTGTTTTTT
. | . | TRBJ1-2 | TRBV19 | CASSISASGDYGYTF | TGTGCCAGTAGTATAAGTGCCTCGGGTGACTATGGCTACACCTTC
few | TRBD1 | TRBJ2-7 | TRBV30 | CAWSVKGADEQYF | TGTGCCTGGAGTGTAAAGGGGGCTGACGAGCAGTACTTC
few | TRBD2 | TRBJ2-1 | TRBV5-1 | CASSLLAGGYNEQFF | TGCGCCAGCAGCCTACTAGCGGGAGGATACAATGAGCAGTTCTTC
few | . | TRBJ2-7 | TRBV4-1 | CASSQDLAGNYEQYF | TGCGCCAGCAGCCAAGATTTGGCAGGGAACTACGAGCAGTACTTC
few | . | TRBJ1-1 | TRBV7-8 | CASSRINPGETNTEAFF | TGTGCCAGCAGCCGGATAAACCCTGGGGAGACGAACACTGAAGCTTTCTTT
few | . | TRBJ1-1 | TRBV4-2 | CASSQLGVGTEAFF | TGTGCCAGCAGCCAATTAGGGGTGGGCACTGAAGCTTTCTTT
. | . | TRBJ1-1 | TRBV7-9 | CASSLALGGNTEAFF | TGTGCCAGCAGCTTAGCCTTGGGAGGGAACACTGAAGCTTTCTTT
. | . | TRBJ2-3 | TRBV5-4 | CASSHRQDPTDTQYF | TGTGCCAGCAGCCATCGACAGGACCCCACAGATACGCAGTATTTT
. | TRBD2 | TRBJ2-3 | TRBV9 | CASSVMGLGPDTQYF | TGTGCCAGCAGCGTAATGGGACTAGGGCCAGATACGCAGTATTTT
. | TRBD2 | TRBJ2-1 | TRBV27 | CASSLVGTSPYEQFF | TGTGCCAGCAGTTTAGTCGGGACTAGTCCCTATGAGCAGTTCTTC
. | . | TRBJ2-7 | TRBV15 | CATSRGSGTSNIEQYF | TGTGCCACCAGCAGGGGCAGCGGCACATCTAATATCGAGCAGTACTTC
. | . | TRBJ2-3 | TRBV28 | CASSEAGSSTDTQYF | TGTGCCAGCAGTGAGGCGGGGTCTAGCACAGATACGCAGTATTTT
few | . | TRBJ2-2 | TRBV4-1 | CASSQAGLHGGELFF | TGCGCCAGCAGCCAAGCGGGACTGCACGGAGGGGAGCTGTTTTTT
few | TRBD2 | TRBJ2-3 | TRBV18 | CASSPLAGGSTDTQYF | TGTGCCAGCTCACCGCTAGCGGGAGGTTCCACAGATACGCAGTATTTT
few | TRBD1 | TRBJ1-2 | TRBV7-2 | CASSLAGQILYGYTF | TGTGCCAGCAGCTTGGCGGGACAGATTCTCTATGGCTACACCTTC
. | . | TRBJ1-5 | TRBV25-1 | CASSEQYNQPQHF | TGTGCCAGCAGTGAACAGTACAATCAGCCCCAGCATTTT
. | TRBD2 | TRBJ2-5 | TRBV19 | CASSNPGLAGKETQYF | TGTGCCAGTAGCAATCCGGGACTAGCGGGAAAAGAGACCCAGTACTTC
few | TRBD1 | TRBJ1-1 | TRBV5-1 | CASSFGQGGTEAFF | TGCGCCAGCAGCTTCGGACAGGGAGGCACTGAAGCTTTCTTT